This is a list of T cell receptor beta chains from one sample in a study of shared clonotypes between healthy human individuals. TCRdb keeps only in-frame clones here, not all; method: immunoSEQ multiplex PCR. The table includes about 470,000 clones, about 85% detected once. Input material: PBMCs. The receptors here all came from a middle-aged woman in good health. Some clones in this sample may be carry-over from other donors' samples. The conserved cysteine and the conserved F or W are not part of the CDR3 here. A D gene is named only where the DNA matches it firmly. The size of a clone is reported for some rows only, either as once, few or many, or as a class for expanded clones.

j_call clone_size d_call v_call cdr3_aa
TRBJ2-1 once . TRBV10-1 ASSENSEAQF
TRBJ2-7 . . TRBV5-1 ASSLGTDYYTYEQY
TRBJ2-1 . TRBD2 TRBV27 ASIWTSGNNEQF
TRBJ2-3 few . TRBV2 ARFGAIGTDTQY
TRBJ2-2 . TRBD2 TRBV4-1 ASSRGLAGGKTSSRDTGELF
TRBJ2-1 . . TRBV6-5 ASSRASRGLNEQF
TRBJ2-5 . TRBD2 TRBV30 ASSGRALETQY
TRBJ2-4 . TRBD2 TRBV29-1 SVMDSGAKNIQY
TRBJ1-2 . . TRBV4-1 ASSPTSGQISTLYGYT
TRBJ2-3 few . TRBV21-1 ASWTSGRHTQY
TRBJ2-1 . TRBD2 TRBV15 ATSVSSGLARYNEQF
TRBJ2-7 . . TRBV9 ASSLRDSVVYEQY
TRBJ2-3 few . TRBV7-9 ASSPYYTDTQY
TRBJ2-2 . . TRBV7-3 ASSLTGAGSGELF
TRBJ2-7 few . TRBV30 AWSALDEQY
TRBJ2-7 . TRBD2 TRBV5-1 ASSSRPGTSGGNYEQY
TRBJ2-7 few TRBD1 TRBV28 ASSFRQGAYEQY
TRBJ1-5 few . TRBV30 AWGGSTNQPQH
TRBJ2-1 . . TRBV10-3 AITGRSPNSNEQF
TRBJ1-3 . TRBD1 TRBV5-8 ASSLDRGPGNTIY
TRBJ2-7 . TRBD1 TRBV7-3 ASSLWQGAQYEQY
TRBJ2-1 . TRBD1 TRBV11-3 ASSSYAGTGDEQF
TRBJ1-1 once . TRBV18 ASSPSPAGGENTEAF
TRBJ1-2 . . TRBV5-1 ASSMDSPYGYT
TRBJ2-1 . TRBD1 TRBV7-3 ASSPYGQGDEQF
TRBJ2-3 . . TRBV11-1 ASEKAGTDTQY
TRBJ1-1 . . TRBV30 AWSRLSGDTEAF
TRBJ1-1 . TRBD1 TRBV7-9 ASRTGTGVAF
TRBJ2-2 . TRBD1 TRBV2 ASSEAARTGTNTGELF
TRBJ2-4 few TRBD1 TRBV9 ASSVEDRVAKNIQY
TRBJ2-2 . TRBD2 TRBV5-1 ASSYTTSGYGGELF
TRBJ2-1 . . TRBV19 ASSPRSNEQF
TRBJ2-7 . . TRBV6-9 ASSWGTFLYEQY
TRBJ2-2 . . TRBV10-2 ASSGLVSLYTGELF
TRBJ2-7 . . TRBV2 ASSSTGPPYEQY
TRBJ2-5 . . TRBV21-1 ASSKVSDRAEETQY
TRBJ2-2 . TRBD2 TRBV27 ASSLWGLANTGELF
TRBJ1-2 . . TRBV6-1 ALLGVGVDGYT
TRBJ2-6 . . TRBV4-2 ASGSGVAGANVLT
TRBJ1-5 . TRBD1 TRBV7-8 ASSLAGQGGQPQH
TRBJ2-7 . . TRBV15 ATSRDIGGRYEQY
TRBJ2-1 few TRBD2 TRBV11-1 ASSLPAGVNEQF
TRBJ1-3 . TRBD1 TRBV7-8 ASSLAPKQGFQNTIY
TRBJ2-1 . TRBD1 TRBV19 ASTRDRTFDEQF
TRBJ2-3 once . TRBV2 ASSVSETDTQY
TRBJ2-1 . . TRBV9 ASSVAGLPSYNEQF
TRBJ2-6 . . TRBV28 ASSLSGPPPGANVLT
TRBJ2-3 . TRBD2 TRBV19 ASSDPGTSGRPASDTQY
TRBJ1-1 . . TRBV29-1 SVFPQAHTEAF
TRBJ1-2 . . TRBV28 ASSSPGPAYGYT
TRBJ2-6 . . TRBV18 ASSPSLAGGANVLT
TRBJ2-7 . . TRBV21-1 ASSPHRGFSSYEQY
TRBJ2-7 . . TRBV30 AWMRAGGYEQC
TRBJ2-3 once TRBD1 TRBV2 ASSERGRNTDTQY
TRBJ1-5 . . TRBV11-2 ASSLGLQANQPQH
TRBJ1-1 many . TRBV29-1 SVEIGGGTEAF
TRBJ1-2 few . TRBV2 ASRGGPGVRGYT
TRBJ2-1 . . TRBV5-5 ASSHPGQGGNEQF